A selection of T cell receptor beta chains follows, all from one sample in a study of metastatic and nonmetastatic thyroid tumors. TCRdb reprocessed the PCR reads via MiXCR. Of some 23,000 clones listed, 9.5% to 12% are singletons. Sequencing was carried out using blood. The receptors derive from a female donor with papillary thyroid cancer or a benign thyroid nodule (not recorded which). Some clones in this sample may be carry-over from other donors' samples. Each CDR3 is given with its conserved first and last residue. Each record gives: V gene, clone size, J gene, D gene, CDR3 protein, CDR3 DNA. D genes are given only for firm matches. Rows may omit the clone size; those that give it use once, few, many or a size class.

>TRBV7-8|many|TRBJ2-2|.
CASSPIGGANTGELFF
TGTGCCAGCAGCCCGATTGGGGGTGCGAACACCGGGGAGCTGTTTTTT
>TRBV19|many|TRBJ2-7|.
CASSNPRDDYEQYF
TGTGCCAGTAGTAACCCTCGGGACGACTACGAGCAGTACTTC
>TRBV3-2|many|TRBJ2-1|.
CASSQDLLLSGFGNRDEQFF
TGTGCCAGCAGCCAAGATCTGTTATTGTCTGGGTTCGGAAATCGGGATGAGCAGTTCTTC
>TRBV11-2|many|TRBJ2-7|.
CASSTLGVYEQYF
TGTGCCAGCAGCACCCTGGGCGTGTACGAGCAGTACTTC
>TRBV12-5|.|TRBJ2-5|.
CASGLVVGQSAVFGETQYF
TGTGCTAGTGGTTTGGTGGTTGGGCAATCAGCGGTCTTTGGGGAGACCCAGTACTTC
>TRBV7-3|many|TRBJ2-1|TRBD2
CASSLLAGVLNEQFF
TGTGCCAGCAGCTTGCTGGCGGGAGTGTTGAATGAGCAGTTCTTC
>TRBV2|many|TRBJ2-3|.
CASFPVGGSSTDTQYF
TGTGCCAGCTTCCCGGTCGGGGGATCATCCACAGATACGCAGTATTTT
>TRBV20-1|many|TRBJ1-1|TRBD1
CSAREPGQANTEAFF
TGCAGTGCTAGAGAACCGGGACAGGCCAACACTGAAGCTTTCTTT
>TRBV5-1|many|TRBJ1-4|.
CASSLDRLEKLFF
TGCGCCAGCAGCTTGGACAGGCTTGAAAAACTGTTTTTT
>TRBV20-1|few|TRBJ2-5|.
CSAYGATPSYQETQYF
TGCAGTGCCTACGGCGCGACGCCTTCGTACCAAGAGACCCAGTACTTC
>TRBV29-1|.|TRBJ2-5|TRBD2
CSVGLLAAWMQETQYF
TGCAGCGTTGGCCTGCTAGCGGCTTGGATGCAGGAGACCCAGTACTTC
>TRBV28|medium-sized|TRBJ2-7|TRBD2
CASSTPSILAGSYEQYF
TGTGCCAGCAGTACCCCTTCCATACTAGCGGGCTCCTACGAGCAGTACTTC
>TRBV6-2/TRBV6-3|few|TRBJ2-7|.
CASSSLVILSYEQYF
TGTGCCAGCAGTTCCCTGGTGATTCTCTCCTACGAGCAGTACTTC
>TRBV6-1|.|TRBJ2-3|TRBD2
CASSEAKGSGKDTQYF
TGTGCCAGCAGTGAAGCGAAGGGTAGCGGGAAAGATACGCAGTATTTT
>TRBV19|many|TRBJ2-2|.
CASNPLLRQNTGELFF
TGTGCCAGTAACCCTCTTTTGCGGCAGAACACCGGGGAGCTGTTTTTT
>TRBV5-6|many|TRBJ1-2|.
CASSIQGNYGYTF
TGTGCCAGCAGCATACAAGGGAACTATGGCTACACCTTC
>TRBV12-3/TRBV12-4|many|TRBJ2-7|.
CASSLTRANYEQYF
TGTGCCAGCAGTTTAACCAGGGCCAACTACGAGCAGTACTTC
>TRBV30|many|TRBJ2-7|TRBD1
CARSTGTAISYEQYF
TGTGCCCGTAGTACCGGGACAGCAATCTCCTACGAGCAGTACTTC
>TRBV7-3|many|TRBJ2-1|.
CASANGGGRDNEQFF
TGTGCCAGCGCTAATGGGGGCGGGAGAGACAATGAGCAGTTCTTC
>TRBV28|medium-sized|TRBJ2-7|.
CASSPGDAYYF
TGTGCCAGCAGCCCCGGTGATGCATACTACTTC
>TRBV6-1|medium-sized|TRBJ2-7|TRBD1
CASSQDRASYEQYF
TGTGCCAGCAGTCAGGACAGGGCGTCCTACGAGCAGTACTTC
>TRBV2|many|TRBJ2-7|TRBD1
CASSGGTGSYEQYF
TGTGCCAGCAGTGGTGGGACAGGGTCCTACGAGCAGTACTTC
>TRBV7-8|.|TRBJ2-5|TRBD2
CASSLGGLAGHQETQYF
TGTGCCAGCAGCTTAGGCGGACTAGCGGGACACCAAGAGACTCAGTACTTC
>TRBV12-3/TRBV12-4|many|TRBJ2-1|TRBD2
CASSLNQLGGGPSNEQFF
TGTGCCAGCAGTTTAAACCAGCTCGGGGGAGGGCCGAGCAATGAGCAGTTCTTC
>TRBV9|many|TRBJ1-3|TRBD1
CASSVDRGGFGNTIYF
TGTGCCAGCAGCGTAGACAGGGGAGGCTTTGGAAACACCATATATTTT
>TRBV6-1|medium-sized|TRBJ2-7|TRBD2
CASRPSGRYEQYF
TGTGCCAGCAGACCTAGCGGGAGGTACGAGCAGTACTTC
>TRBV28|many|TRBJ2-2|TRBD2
CASEARGTSRAAGELFF
TGTGCCAGCGAAGCGCGGGGGACTAGCAGAGCTGCCGGGGAGCTGTTTTTT
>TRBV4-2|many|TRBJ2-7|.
CASSSTGEILYEQYF
TGTGCCAGCAGCTCCACCGGGGAAATTCTGTACGAGCAGTACTTC
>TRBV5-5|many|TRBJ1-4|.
CASSSWTVRDQANEKLFF
TGTGCCAGCAGCTCCTGGACCGTTCGGGACCAGGCTAATGAAAAACTGTTTTTT
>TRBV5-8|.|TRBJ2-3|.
CASSAKVSTDTQYF
TGTGCCAGCAGCGCCAAGGTTAGCACAGATACGCAGTATTTT
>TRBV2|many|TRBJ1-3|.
CASSGFPGNTIYF
TGTGCCAGCAGTGGGTTTCCCGGAAACACCATATATTTT
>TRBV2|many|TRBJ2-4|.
CASSVTEAKNIQYF
TGTGCCAGCAGTGTGACGGAAGCCAAAAACATTCAGTACTTC
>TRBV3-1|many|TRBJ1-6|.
CASSLRLRDLHF
TGTGCCAGCAGCCTCCGACTTCGAGACCTCCACTTT
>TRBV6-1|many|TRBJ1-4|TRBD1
CASSSLTGGNEKLFF
TGTGCCAGCAGTTCCTTGACAGGGGGTAATGAAAAACTGTTTTTT
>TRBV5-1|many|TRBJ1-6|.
CASSLEFGGRNSPLHF
TGCGCCAGCAGCTTGGAGTTTGGGGGACGGAATTCACCCCTCCACTTT
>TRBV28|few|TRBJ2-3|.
CASRGGVEWDITDTQYF
TGTGCCAGCAGGGGGGGGGTGGAGTGGGACATCACAGATACGCAGTATTTT
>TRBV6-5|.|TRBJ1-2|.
CASSYSQGSGYTF
TGTGCCAGCAGTTACTCACAGGGATCTGGCTACACCTTC
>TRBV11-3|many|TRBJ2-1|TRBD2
CASSPGGVYNEQFF
TGTGCCAGCAGCCCTGGGGGGGTTTACAATGAGCAGTTCTTC
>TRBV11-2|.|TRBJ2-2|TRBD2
CASSAGTIVAGELFF
TGTGCCAGCAGCGCCGGGACTATCGTGGCCGGGGAGCTGTTTTTT
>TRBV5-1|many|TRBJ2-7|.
CASSFTGRDEQYF
TGCGCCAGCAGCTTTACGGGGCGGGATGAGCAGTACTTC
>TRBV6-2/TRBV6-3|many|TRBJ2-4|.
CASRVGGLAKNIQYF
TGTGCCAGCAGGGTAGGAGGTCTAGCCAAAAACATTCAGTACTTC
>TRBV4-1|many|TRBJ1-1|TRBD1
CASSQGPMGDRESFRAFF
TGCGCCAGCAGCCAAGGCCCGATGGGGGACAGGGAGAGTTTCAGAGCTTTCTTT
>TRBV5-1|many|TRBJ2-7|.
CASSLVSAGAAEQYF
TGCGCCAGCAGCTTGGTGTCGGCAGGGGCGGCCGAGCAGTACTTC
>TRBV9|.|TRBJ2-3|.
CASSVDPHSGLDTQYF
TGTGCCAGCAGCGTAGATCCCCATTCAGGGCTGGATACGCAGTATTTT
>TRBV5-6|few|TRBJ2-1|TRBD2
CASTHGRGGSNEQFF
TGTGCCAGCACGCACGGTCGGGGGGGAAGCAATGAGCAGTTCTTC
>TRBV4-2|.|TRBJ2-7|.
CASSQEWSGPYEKYF
TGTGCCAGCAGCCAAGAGTGGTCGGGGCCCTACGAGAAGTACTTC
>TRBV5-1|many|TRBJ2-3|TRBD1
CASSATGGVRTDTQYF
TGCGCCAGCAGCGCAACAGGGGGCGTTCGCACAGATACGCAGTATTTT